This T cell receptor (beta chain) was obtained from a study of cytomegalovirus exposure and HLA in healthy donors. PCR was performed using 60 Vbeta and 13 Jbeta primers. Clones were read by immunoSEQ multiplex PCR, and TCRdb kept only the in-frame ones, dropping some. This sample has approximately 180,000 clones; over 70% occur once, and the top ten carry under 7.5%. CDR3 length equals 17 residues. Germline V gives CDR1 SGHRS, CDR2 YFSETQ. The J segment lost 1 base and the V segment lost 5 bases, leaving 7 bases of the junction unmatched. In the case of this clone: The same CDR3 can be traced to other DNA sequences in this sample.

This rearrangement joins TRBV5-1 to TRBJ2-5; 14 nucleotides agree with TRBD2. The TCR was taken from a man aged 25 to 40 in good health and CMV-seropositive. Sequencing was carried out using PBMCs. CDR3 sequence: CASSPGTSGGIQETQYF. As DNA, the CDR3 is TGCGCCAGCAGTCCTGGGACTAGCGGGGGAATCCAAGAGACCCAGTACTTC.